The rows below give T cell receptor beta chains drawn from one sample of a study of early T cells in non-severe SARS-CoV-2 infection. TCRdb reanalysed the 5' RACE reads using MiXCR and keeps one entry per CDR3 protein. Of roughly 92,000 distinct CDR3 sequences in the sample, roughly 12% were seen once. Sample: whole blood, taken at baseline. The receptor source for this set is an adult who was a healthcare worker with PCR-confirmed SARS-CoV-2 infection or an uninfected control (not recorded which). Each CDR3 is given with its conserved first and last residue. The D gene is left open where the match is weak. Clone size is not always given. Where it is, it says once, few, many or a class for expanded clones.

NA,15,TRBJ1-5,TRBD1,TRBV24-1,CATSDPTGGNQPQHF,TGTGCCACCAGTGACCCAACAGGGGGCAATCAGCCCCAGCATTTT
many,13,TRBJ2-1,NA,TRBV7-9,CASSPGGYNEQFF,TGTGCCAGCAGCCCCGGGGGCTACAATGAGCAGTTCTTC
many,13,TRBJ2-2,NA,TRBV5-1,CASSLGTPGELFF,TGCGCCAGCAGCCTAGGGACCCCCGGGGAGCTGTTTTTT
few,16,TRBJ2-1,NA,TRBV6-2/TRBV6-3,CASSPSTRTAGNEQFF,TGTGCCAGCAGTCCCTCTACTAGAACGGCAGGAAATGAGCAGTTCTTC
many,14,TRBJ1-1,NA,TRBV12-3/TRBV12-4,CASSLNRVNTEAFF,TGTGCCAGCAGTTTAAATCGAGTGAACACTGAAGCTTTCTTT
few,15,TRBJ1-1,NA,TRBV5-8,CASSLEGAVATEAFF,TGTGCCAGCAGCTTGGAAGGGGCCGTGGCCACTGAAGCTTTCTTT
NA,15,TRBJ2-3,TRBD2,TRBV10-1,CARGTSGTSTDTQYF,TGCGCCAGGGGGACTAGCGGAACTAGCACAGATACGCAGTATTTT
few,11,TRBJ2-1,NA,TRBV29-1,CSVEDSTEQFF,TGCAGCGTTGAAGATTCGACTGAGCAGTTCTTC
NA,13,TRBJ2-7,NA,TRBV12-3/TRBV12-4,CASSFGNPYEQYF,TGTGCCAGCAGTTTTGGTAACCCGTACGAGCAGTACTTC
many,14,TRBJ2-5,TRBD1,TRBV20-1,CSASRDSRQETQYF,TGCAGTGCTAGCCGGGACAGTAGGCAAGAGACCCAGTACTTC
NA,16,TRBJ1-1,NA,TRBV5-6,CASSSRELRLNTEAFF,TGTGCCAGCAGCTCCCGGGAGCTAAGATTGAACACTGAAGCTTTCTTT
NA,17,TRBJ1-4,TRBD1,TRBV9,CASSVRTGKGSGEKLFF,TGTGCCAGCAGCGTCAGGACAGGGAAAGGATCGGGTGAAAAACTGTTTTTT
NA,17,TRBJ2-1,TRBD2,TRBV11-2,CASRGTSGDLSYNEQFF,TGTGCCAGCAGGGGGACTAGCGGGGACCTCTCCTACAATGAGCAGTTCTTC
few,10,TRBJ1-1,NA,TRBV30,CACIFTEAFF,TGTGCCTGTATCTTCACTGAAGCTTTCTTT
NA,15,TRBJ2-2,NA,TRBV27,CASSLVQRGTGELFF,TGTGCCAGCAGTTTAGTTCAGAGGGGCACCGGGGAGCTGTTTTTT
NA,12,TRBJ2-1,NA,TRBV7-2,CASSIRRNEQFF,TGTGCCAGCAGCATAAGAAGGAATGAGCAGTTCTTC
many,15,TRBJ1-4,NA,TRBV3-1,CASSYSGLYREKLFF,TGTGCCAGCAGCTATTCGGGACTATATCGTGAAAAACTGTTTTTT
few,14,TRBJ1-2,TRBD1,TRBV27,CASSLYGTGDGYTF,TGTGCCAGCAGTTTATATGGGACAGGGGATGGCTACACCTTC